This T cell receptor beta chain was retrieved from a study of blood T cell repertoires in COVID-19. Looking at the study overall: PBMCs, B-cell-depleted T cells, or T cells provided the cDNA or gDNA that made up the material.

CDR3 size: 19 residues. Germline V lookup: CDR1 SNHLY, CDR2 FYNNEI. Details on this clone: A junction end diverges from the germline sequence, so it may reflect a read error.

Only in-frame clones appear in the TCRdb table, and some are missing; sequencing was by immunoSEQ multiplex PCR. The sample contains some 490,000 clones, about nine tenths of which appear only once. This clonotype was sampled from an older woman who had recovered from COVID-19. Sample: PBMCs or T cells enriched from blood (not recorded which). The gene calls are TRBV2 and TRBJ1-4; unclear D gene. CDR3 region: CASSERGRSPRVLNENLFF. CDR3 nucleotide sequence: TGTGCCAGCAGTGAAAGAGGGCGCAGTCCAAGAGTCTTAAATGAAAACCTGTTTTTT.